The TCR beta chain under discussion was sequenced for a study of T cell responses to AZD1222 COVID-19 vaccine. Study-level results: Of the AZD1222 recipients, only five to seven were seropositive at baseline. Females made up more of the donors, who were largely white British, and clonal diversity may have come out too low. Repertoires in all cases were sampled only once the peak T cell response had passed. Regions 160-218 and 743-854 held dominance among vaccine-associated CD4 TCRs, which spanned spike.

About this clone: Its antigen is unknown.

The V end lost 0 bases, the J end lost 4 bases, and 8 bases lay between the germline ends. The CDR3 loop spans 14 amino acids. Germline loops: CDR1 SGHRS, CDR2 YFSETQ. Libraries were prepared by immunoSEQ multiplex PCR; TCRdb keeps only in-frame clonotypes and omits some of them. Seen here are approximately 170,000 clones, 80% to 90% observed once, and the top ten hold 6.9%. This sequence originates from an adult in good health. The chain is built from TRBV5-1 and TRBJ1-5, with unresolved D. The input for sequencing was peripheral blood, taken on day 0 of AZD1222 vaccination. The CDR3 loop is CASSLAEGNQPQHF. The CDR3 nucleotides read TGCGCCAGCAGCTTGGCCGAAGGGAATCAGCCCCAGCATTTT.